This T cell receptor (beta chain) was sequenced for a study of blood T cell repertoires in COVID-19. V was pared by 6 bases and J by 3 bases, with 9 bases between. Germline-derived CDR1 and CDR2 are MNHEY and SMNVEV (reference sequence). This CDR3 contains 13 residues. This table comes from immunoSEQ multiplex PCR, and its TCRdb copy is limited to in-frame clones, with some not included. This table has about 120,000 clones, over 70% appearing once. This clonotype was obtained from a man between 65 and 79 years old with acute or convalescent COVID-19. The V gene is TRBV27, the J gene TRBJ1-5; perhaps TRBD1 as D (5 bases). Sequenced: peripheral blood. CDR3 in amino acids: CASSQGYNQPQHF. CDR3 bases: TGTGCCAGCAGCCAGGGTTACAATCAGCCCCAGCATTTT.